Listed below are T cell receptor beta chains from one sample, sequenced in a study of blood T cell repertoires in COVID-19. Profiled with immunoSEQ multiplex PCR; TCRdb holds only in-frame clones, not every one. The sample carries 250,000 to 300,000 clones, around 90% recorded once. The sequencing sample was made of PBMCs or T cells enriched from blood (not recorded which). The source of these receptors is a woman younger than 45 who had recovered from COVID-19. Both conserved end residues are part of each CDR3. The D gene is left open where the match is weak. Clone size is stated in some rows and not others, as once, few, many or a class when expanded.

>TRBJ1-2|NA|15|TRBV6-6|NA
TGTGCCAGCAGGGAGAGCCCCGTCTCTAACTATGGCTACACCTTC
CASRESPVSNYGYTF
>TRBJ1-1|NA|15|TRBV10-3|NA
TGTGCCATCAGTTCCATGGGAGGGCGAGGCACTGAAGCTTTCTTT
CAISSMGGRGTEAFF
>TRBJ1-3|NA|17|TRBV7-8|NA
TGTGCCAGCAGCTTTCGCAAAGGAGAAGACTCTGGAAACACCATATATTTT
CASSFRKGEDSGNTIYF
>TRBJ1-6|NA|15|TRBV5-6|NA
TGTGCCAGCAGCGCGGGGGGCGGGGCGAATTCACCCCTCCACTTT
CASSAGGGANSPLHF
>TRBJ2-7|NA|15|TRBV4-2|TRBD2
TGTGCCAGCAGCCCTCCGGGACTAGAGTCCTACGAGCAGTACTTC
CASSPPGLESYEQYF
>TRBJ1-6|NA|13|TRBV30|NA
TGTGCCTGGACCGGGGTCTTTAGCTCACCCCTCCACTTT
CAWTGVFSSPLHF
>TRBJ2-5|NA|14|TRBV7-3|TRBD1
TGTGCCAGCAGCTTTACAGGGGGCGGAGAGACCCAGTACTTC
CASSFTGGGETQYF
>TRBJ2-1|once|14|TRBV7-3|TRBD2
TGTGCCAGCAGCTTGGCCGGGACTAGCGGGGCCCAGTTCTTC
CASSLAGTSGAQFF
>TRBJ1-1|NA|16|TRBV9|NA
TGTGCCAGCAGCGTAGGGAACAGGGAAAGGGGCACTGAAGCTTTCTTT
CASSVGNRERGTEAFF
>TRBJ2-5|NA|15|TRBV15|NA
TGTGCCACCAGCAGAGTGGGACAAGGGCAAGAGACCCAGTACTTC
CATSRVGQGQETQYF
>TRBJ2-3|once|13|TRBV30|TRBD2
TGTGCCTGGGGGCGGGGGGGGTCAGATACGCAGTATTTT
CAWGRGGSDTQYF
>TRBJ2-5|NA|13|TRBV30|TRBD2
TGTGCCTGGAGTGTAGGACTAGCGGGGACTCAGTACTTC
CAWSVGLAGTQYF
>TRBJ1-1|NA|14|TRBV7-2|NA
TGTGCCAGCAGCTTATTACTGGGGGGGACTGAAGCTTTCTTT
CASSLLLGGTEAFF
>TRBJ2-3|few|17|TRBV24-1|TRBD2
TGTGCCACCAGTGACTTCTGGACTAGCGGGAGTACAGATACGCAGTATTTT
CATSDFWTSGSTDTQYF
>TRBJ1-4|few|14|TRBV6-5|NA
TGTGCCAGCAGTTACTGGGGGCGCGGGGAAAAACTGTTTTTT
CASSYWGRGEKLFF
>TRBJ2-2|NA|15|TRBV6-6|TRBD2
TGTGCCAGCAGCCTTGCGGCGGGAGAAACCGGGGAGCTGTTTTTT
CASSLAAGETGELFF
>TRBJ2-3|NA|13|TRBV7-2|NA
TGTGCCAGCAATCTACAGGTTTCAGATACGCAGTATTTT
CASNLQVSDTQYF
>TRBJ1-1|NA|16|TRBV19|TRBD1
TGTGCCAGTACCGGGACAGCACTCTACTTGAACACTGAAGCTTTCTTT
CASTGTALYLNTEAFF
>TRBJ2-5|NA|13|TRBV9|NA
TGTGCCAGCAGCGGAGGGAGAGAGGAGACCCAGTACTTC
CASSGGREETQYF
>TRBJ2-5|NA|15|TRBV2|TRBD2
TGTGCCAGCGGACTAGCGGGGGGGAGGCAAGAGACCCAGTACTTC
CASGLAGGRQETQYF
>TRBJ2-2|NA|18|TRBV2|TRBD2
TGTGCCAGCAGATATGGGGCCTCGACTAGCCCCTCCGGCGGGGAGCTGTTTTTT
CASRYGASTSPSGGELFF
>TRBJ2-1|NA|17|TRBV27|NA
TGTGCCAGCAGCGCGTCGACAGGCATCATAACCGTGAATGAGCAGTTCTTC
CASSASTGIITVNEQFF
>TRBJ1-2|NA|13|TRBV19|NA
TGTGCCAGTAGTATAAATGGTGAACAGGGCTACACCTTC
CASSINGEQGYTF
>TRBJ2-6|once|14|TRBV6-1|NA
TGTGCCAACAGTGAAGTCGGGAGGGCCAACGTCCTGACTTTC
CANSEVGRANVLTF
>TRBJ1-3|NA|14|TRBV6-5|NA
TGTGCCAGCAGTTACGGCAGGAAGGGGAACACCATATATTTT
CASSYGRKGNTIYF
>TRBJ1-2|once|14|TRBV4-1|TRBD1
TGCGCCAGCAGCCATGGACAGGTAGTCTATGGCTACACCTTC
CASSHGQVVYGYTF
>TRBJ1-2|NA|12|TRBV3-1/TRBV3-2|NA
TGTGCCAGTCAGAGCACTATCTATGGCTACACCTTC
CASQSTIYGYTF
>TRBJ1-1|NA|13|TRBV5-6|NA
TGTGCCAGCAGCTTCGCGTGGAACACTGAAGCTTTCTTT
CASSFAWNTEAFF
>TRBJ2-7|NA|14|TRBV6-7|NA
TGTGCCAGCAGTTACCCGGGGGGCCACTACGAGCAGTACTTC
CASSYPGGHYEQYF
>TRBJ1-6|NA|15|TRBV28|NA
TGTGCCAGCAGTTTACAAGGGGGGGTGAATTCACCCCTCCACTTT
CASSLQGGVNSPLHF
>TRBJ2-1|NA|16|TRBV7-8|NA
TGTGCCAGCAGCTTAGAGTCCTTGACTACCGACAATGAGCAGTTCTTC
CASSLESLTTDNEQFF
>TRBJ1-2|NA|16|TRBV12-5|NA
TGTGCTAGTGGTTTGGACCGAGGGACACACCATTGGGGCTACACCTTC
CASGLDRGTHHWGYTF
>TRBJ1-5|NA|14|TRBV18|TRBD1
TGTGCCAGCTCCGGACAGGGCTTTGATCAGCCCCAGCATTTT
CASSGQGFDQPQHF
>TRBJ1-6|NA|15|TRBV19|NA
TGTGCCAGTAGTCTCCCGGGGGGCGCGAGGACACCCCTCCACTTT
CASSLPGGARTPLHF
>TRBJ2-7|NA|15|TRBV7-9|TRBD2
TGTGCCAGCAGCTCCCCAGCTAGCGGGGGGTACGAGCAGTACTTC
CASSSPASGGYEQYF
>TRBJ2-4|NA|12|TRBV29-1|NA
TGCAGCGTCCAGGGTGTTGGGTACATTCAGTACTTC
CSVQGVGYIQYF
>TRBJ1-2|NA|13|TRBV27|NA
TGTGCCAGCAGTTTAGGCAGGGGCTATGGCTACACCTTC
CASSLGRGYGYTF
>TRBJ1-2|NA|15|TRBV18|TRBD1
TGTGCCAGCTCACCAAAACGACAGGGCAACTATGGCTACACCTTC
CASSPKRQGNYGYTF
>TRBJ1-3|once|18|TRBV4-1|NA
TGCGCCAGCAGCCAAGATACTTCGGGACTCCTCCCCGGGGGCACCATATATTTT
CASSQDTSGLLPGGTIYF
>TRBJ2-7|NA|13|TRBV6-5|NA
TGTGCCAGCGGGCCAGGGGGGTCCTACGAGCAGTACTTC
CASGPGGSYEQYF
>TRBJ2-7|NA|13|TRBV7-8|TRBD1
TGTGCCAGCAGCTGGGACAGGGGACCTCAACAGTACTTC
CASSWDRGPQQYF